The present T cell receptor (beta chain) was sequenced within a study of response to subunit inactivated influenza vaccine. Findings and caveats of the study: Authors suggested seasonal influenza vaccinations each recruit few new T cells.

This clonotype has a handful of counts. Its antigen is currently unknown. Between the trimmed V and J ends, which lost 2 bases and 0 bases, there was a span of 14 bases. This CDR3 region has 16 residues. CDR1 and CDR2 from the germline V gene are SGHTA and FQGNSA. TCRdb analysed the RT-PCR reads with MiXCR anew, one entry per CDR3 protein. The table has approximately 680,000 distinct CDR3 sequences, approximately 14% seen once. This TCR was sampled from a man between 45 and 60 years old who received an inactivated influenza vaccine. Material: PBMCs from blood, obtained roughly 12 days after vaccination. The chain uses TRBV7-2 and TRBJ2-7; a weak D match, TRBD2 (6 bases). The CDR3 loop is CASSLNWGESSYEQYF. The CDR3 DNA follows: TGTGCCAGCAGCTTAAATTGGGGGGAGAGCTCCTACGAGCAGTACTTC.